Presented here are 30 T cell receptor beta chains from one specimen sequenced in a study of control samples from healthy donors and cancer patients. The table came from immunoSEQ multiplex PCR; TCRdb's copy has only in-frame clones and leaves some out. Of about 140,000 clones in the sample, 94% were seen once. What was sequenced was blood. Receptor source: a man aged 35 to 55 in good health.

V usage is TRBV7-3 and J usage is TRBJ2-2, with D uncertain. The CDR3 is 13 residues long. The germline V gene has CDR1 SGHTA and CDR2 FQGTGA. V dropped 2 bases and J dropped 1 base, with 2 bases sitting between them. CDR3 amino acids: CASSLRNTGELFF. The CDR3 nucleotides read TGTGCCAGCAGCTTACGGAACACCGGGGAGCTGTTTTTT.

The rearrangement links TRBV28 to TRBJ2-5, with 10 bases identical to TRBD1. The CDR3 is 16 residues long. The germline V gene has CDR1 MDHEN and CDR2 SYDVKM. The J segment lost 1 base and the V segment lost 7 bases, leaving 9 bases of the junction unmatched. CDR3 sequence: CASNSPGQGSQETQYF. The CDR3 DNA reads as TGTGCCAGCAACTCACCGGGACAGGGGTCCCAAGAGACCCAGTACTTC.

This clone was seen only once. The rearrangement joins TRBV19 to TRBJ1-3, with D uncertain. Germline V lookup: CDR1 LNHDA, CDR2 SQIVND (reference sequence). The CDR3 spans 12 residues. Trimming cost V 5 bases and J 4 bases, with 6 bases left between them. CDR3: CASSDVGNTIYF. The CDR3 DNA is TGTGCCAGTAGTGACGTCGGAAACACCATATATTTT.

The J gene is TRBJ2-3, the V gene TRBV29-1; D not resolved. V was pared by 3 bases and J by 1 base, with 5 bases between. This CDR3 has 12 amino acids. Per the germline V gene, CDR1 is SQVTM and CDR2 is ANQGSEA. The CDR3 is CSVDFGTDTQYF. In DNA form, the CDR3 reads TGCAGCGTTGATTTCGGCACAGATACGCAGTATTTT.

The chain recombines TRBV7-3 with TRBJ2-2; tentative D call: TRBD1 (5 bases). Germline CDR1 SGHTA, CDR2 FQGTGA. The CDR3 consists of 16 residues. V was trimmed by 2 bases and J by 0 bases, leaving 10 bases between them. CDR3 region: CASSLGDSSNTGELFF. In DNA form, the CDR3 reads TGTGCCAGCAGCTTAGGTGACAGCTCGAACACCGGGGAGCTGTTTTTT.

The chain has TRBV15 and TRBJ1-3; D is undetermined. The CDR3 extends over 15 amino acids. Trimming took off 5 bases at V and 0 bases at J, with 11 bases between the two ends. From germline, CDR1 is LNHNV and CDR2 YYDKDF (reference sequence). CDR3 sequence (DNA): TGTGCCACCAGCTTACGGATAAGCTCTGGAAACACCATATATTTT. It yields the protein CATSLRISSGNTIYF.

The CDR3 loop is CASSRTGQYNSPLHF. In DNA, the CDR3 is TGTGCCAGCAGCCGGACAGGGCAGTACAATTCACCCCTCCACTTT. The V gene is TRBV28, the J gene TRBJ1-6; 8 nucleotides line up with TRBD1. The ends lost 6 bases at V and 7 bases at J; junction bases unmatched: 8. The CDR3 covers 15 residues. The germline gives CDR1 MDHEN, CDR2 SYDVKM.

The chain has TRBV7-9 and TRBJ2-1; D gene uncertain. Germline assignment: CDR1 SEHNR and CDR2 FQNEAQ (reference sequence). V lost 5 bases to trimming and J lost 5 bases, with 16 bases between them. The CDR3 is 15 amino acids. CDR3 nucleotides: TGTGCCAGCAGCCCTACAGACTCCCCCAACAATGAGCAGTTCTTC. Protein product: CASSPTDSPNNEQFF.

The gene calls are TRBV28 and TRBJ1-5; maybe TRBD1 (6 bases). Germline CDR1 MDHEN, CDR2 SYDVKM. The CDR3 has 14 amino acids. The V gene lost 7 bases and the J gene lost 4 bases, with 14 bases spanning the gap. The DNA of the CDR3 is TGTGCCAGCACGGGAGGGGGGACTAATCAGCCCCAGCATTTT. It encodes CASTGGGTNQPQHF.

V and J are TRBV6-4 and TRBJ1-2; 7 bases are shared with TRBD1. CDR3 length: 13 residues. Germline lookup yields CDR1 MRHNA and CDR2 SNTAGT. The J segment lost 2 bases and the V segment lost 6 bases, leaving 3 bases of the junction unmatched. The CDR3 DNA reads TGTGCCAGCAGAAGGGACAGCAACTATGGCTACACCTTC. Residues: CASRRDSNYGYTF.

The V and J genes are TRBV7-9 and TRBJ2-2, with 9 nucleotides matching TRBD1. This CDR3 has 15 residues. V lost 5 bases and J lost 0; bases outside the gene matches: 1. Germline assignment: CDR1 SEHNR and CDR2 FQNEAQ (reference sequence). The chain's CDR3 is CASSRTGANTGELFF. CDR3 nucleotides: TGTGCCAGCAGCCGGACAGGGGCGAACACCGGGGAGCTGTTTTTT. The full variable domain, completed using reference TRBV7-9 and TRBJ2-2, is DTGVSQNPRHKITKRGQNVTFRCDPISEHNRLYWYRQTLGQGPEFLTYFQNEAQLEKSRLLSDRFSAERPKGSFSTLEIQRTEQGDSAMYLCASSRTGANTGELFFGEGSRLTVL.

On this clone: Different DNA sequences within this sample yield the same CDR3. This chain joins TRBV27 and TRBJ1-1; D uncertain. Trimming took 6 bases from V and 0 from J, leaving 20 bases between them. The germline V gene has CDR1 MNHEY and CDR2 SMNVEV (reference sequence). This CDR3 is 17 amino acids long. The CDR3 coding sequence is TGTGCCAGCAGCCGACTAATCGGGTTCCGAATGAACACTGAAGCTTTCTTT. Its translation: CASSRLIGFRMNTEAFF.

The chain combines TRBV10-1 with TRBJ1-1; possibly TRBD1 for D (5 bases). Germline loops: CDR1 WNHNN, CDR2 SYGVQD (reference sequence). The CDR3 spans 14 residues. Trimming cost V 3 bases and J 1 base, with 9 bases left between them. The CDR3 DNA reads TGCGCCAGCAGTGATTCTGGACAGAACACTGAAGCTTTCTTT. This gives the protein CASSDSGQNTEAFF.

V is TRBV19 and J is TRBJ1-5; D is possibly TRBD1 (6 bases). Per germline, CDR1 LNHDA and CDR2 SQIVND (reference sequence). CDR3 size: 15 residues. V lost 1 base and J 5 bases, leaving 12 bases between the germline ends. The CDR3: CASSIGQGTYQPQHF. CDR3 coding DNA: TGTGCCAGTAGTATAGGGCAGGGGACGTATCAGCCCCAGCATTTT.

The rearrangement links TRBV14 to TRBJ1-2, with 7 bases identical to TRBD1. The CDR3 runs 14 residues. The V segment lost 4 bases and the J segment 4 bases; nucleotides outside the gene matches: 6. Germline V lookup: CDR1 SGHDN, CDR2 FVKESK. CDR3 protein: CASSPTGVRYGYTF. In DNA form, the CDR3 reads TGTGCCAGCAGCCCAACAGGGGTCCGCTATGGCTACACCTTC.

The chain links TRBV7-2 to TRBJ1-2, with unresolved D. V lost 1 base to trimming and J lost 0 bases, with 18 bases between them. The CDR3 is 18 amino acids. CDR1 SGHTA and CDR2 FQGNSA come from the germline V gene. The chain's CDR3 is CASSLEAWVTQANYGYTF. For the CDR3, the DNA is TGTGCCAGCAGCTTAGAAGCTTGGGTCACCCAAGCTAACTATGGCTACACCTTC.

J is TRBJ1-3 and V is TRBV11-2, with 7 bases identical to TRBD1. The CDR3 extends over 18 amino acids. Germline CDR1 SGHAT, CDR2 FQNNGV. Unmatched junction bases numbered 12, after V lost 3 bases and J lost 1 base. The CDR3 DNA is TGTGCCAGCAGCTTTTCTAGGCAGGGGGGAGCGTCTGGAAACACCATATATTTT. This codes for CASSFSRQGGASGNTIYF.

The V and J genes are TRBV6-5 and TRBJ2-3; D gene ambiguous. With 6 bases removed from V and 0 bases from J, the gap between germline ends came to 10 bases. This CDR3 has 14 amino acids. CDR1 is MNHEY and CDR2 is SVGAGI in the germline V gene. CDR3 nucleotide sequence: TGTGCCAGCAGCCCCGGGCTCAGCACAGATACGCAGTATTTT. Its translation: CASSPGLSTDTQYF.

The V gene is TRBV28, the J gene TRBJ1-1; no clear D. V was trimmed by 3 bases and J by 1 base, leaving 9 bases between them. This CDR3 spans 14 amino acids. Germline-derived CDR1 and CDR2 are MDHEN and SYDVKM. The CDR3 protein is CASSFGRRNTEAFF. CDR3 DNA sequence: TGTGCCAGCAGTTTTGGCAGGAGGAACACTGAAGCTTTCTTT. Full variable domain (missing parts from reference TRBV28 and TRBJ1-1): DVKVTQSSRYLVKRTGEKVFLECVQDMDHENMFWYRQDPGLGLRLIYFSYDVKMKEKGDIPEGYSVSREKKERFSLILESASTNQTSMYLCASSFGRRNTEAFFGQGTRLTVV.

The V gene is TRBV6-2 or TRBV6-3, the J gene TRBJ2-5, with D possibly being TRBD1 (6 bases). V was pared by 2 bases and J by 6 bases, with 7 bases between. CDR1 and CDR2 from the germline V gene are MNHEY and SVGEGT. CDR3 size: 12 residues. The CDR3 protein is CASSYGGQTQYF. The CDR3 DNA is TGTGCCAGCAGTTACGGGGGCCAGACCCAGTACTTC.

The CDR3 sequence: CASSHRGIGVYGYTF. CDR3 coding DNA: TGTGCCAGCAGCCACAGGGGGATCGGTGTCTATGGCTACACCTTC. The V gene is TRBV14, the J gene TRBJ1-2, with TRBD1 matching 7 bases. CDR1 is SGHDN, CDR2 FVKESK, per germline. The CDR3 is made up of 15 amino acids. The ends lost 3 bases at V and 4 bases at J; junction bases unmatched: 8. The whole variable domain, remainder taken from reference TRBV14 and TRBJ1-2, is EAGVTQFPSHSVIEKGQTVTLRCDPISGHDNLYWYRRVMGKEIKFLLHFVKESKQDESGMPNNRFLAERTGGTYSTLKVQPAELEDSGVYFCASSHRGIGVYGYTFGSGTRLTVV.

The gene calls are TRBV7-2 and TRBJ1-1, with 7 bases that match TRBD1. This CDR3 is 15 amino acids long. J lost 4 bases, V lost 5 bases, and 10 bases had no gene match. Germline CDR1 is SGHTA and CDR2 is FQGNSA. CDR3 loop: CASSIGGRGSTEAFF. CDR3 DNA: TGTGCCAGCAGCATAGGCGGCAGGGGGTCCACTGAAGCTTTCTTT.

The V and J genes are TRBV28 and TRBJ1-6; 7 bases agree with TRBD1. This CDR3 comprises 17 residues. CDR1 MDHEN and CDR2 SYDVKM come from the germline V gene. Trimming removed 6 bases from V and 2 bases from J; junction bases left unmatched: 10. The CDR3 DNA is TGTGCCAGCAGACCGGACAGGCGGTTTCCCTATAATTCACCCCTCCACTTT. Amino acids: CASRPDRRFPYNSPLHF.

The V gene is TRBV7-9, the J gene TRBJ1-2; a weak D match, TRBD1 (6 bases). V was clipped by 1 base and J by 5 bases, with 8 bases between them. Per germline, CDR1 SEHNR and CDR2 FQNEAQ (reference sequence). This CDR3 spans 13 amino acids. DNA for the CDR3: TGTGCCAGCAGCTTAGAACAGGGATATGGCTACACCTTC. Its protein product is CASSLEQGYGYTF.

The chain combines TRBV28 with TRBJ1-2; D is unresolved. The germline V gene has CDR1 MDHEN and CDR2 SYDVKM. This CDR3 is built from 11 residues. The V end was cut by 7 bases, the J end by 8 bases, with 11 bases between. The CDR3 nucleotides read TGTGCCAGCATCGGGGTGCGGGGCTACACCTTC. This encodes CASIGVRGYTF.

The chain couples TRBV5-1 to TRBJ1-1; maybe TRBD1 (6 bases). V was trimmed by 4 bases and J by 5 bases, leaving 15 bases between them. Per the germline V gene, CDR1 is SGHRS and CDR2 is YFSETQ. The CDR3 consists of 14 residues. CDR3: CASSERDIRTEAFF. The CDR3 DNA is TGCGCCAGCAGCGAACGGGACATACGGACTGAAGCTTTCTTT.

The V call is TRBV10-3, the J call TRBJ1-2; possible D gene TRBD1, 5 bases. Per the germline V gene, CDR1 is ENHRY and CDR2 is SYGVKD. V lost 3 bases and J 5 bases, leaving 19 bases between the germline ends. The CDR3 is 16 amino acids. The CDR3 reads CAISEPVPDTIYGYTF. DNA for the CDR3: TGTGCCATCAGTGAACCAGTCCCGGACACGATATATGGCTACACCTTC.

About this clone: The sample holds other DNA sequences that translate to the same CDR3. The genes are TRBV9 and TRBJ2-7; TRBD1 aligns across 7 bases. The CDR3 has 14 amino acids. The junction had 5 bases not matched to a gene; V was cut back by 0 bases and J by 5 bases. The V gene's germline CDR1 is SGDLS and CDR2 YYNGEE. CDR3 amino acids: CASSVGDRVHEQYF. In DNA, the CDR3 is TGTGCCAGCAGCGTAGGTGACAGGGTCCACGAGCAGTACTTC.

The rearrangement links TRBV19 to TRBJ1-1, with D hard to call. Deletions cut 4 bases from V and 0 bases from J, with 9 bases between. This CDR3 is built from 14 residues. CDR1 LNHDA and CDR2 SQIVND come from the germline V gene (reference sequence). The CDR3: CASSKGGLNTEAFF. For the CDR3, the DNA is TGTGCCAGTAGTAAGGGCGGTTTGAACACTGAAGCTTTCTTT.

The rearrangement links TRBV9 to TRBJ2-2; 7 bases match TRBD1. In germline, CDR1 is SGDLS, CDR2 YYNGEE. The CDR3 sequence is 14 residues long. V trimming: 1 base; J trimming: 6 bases; junction bases outside the gene matches: 3. For the CDR3, the DNA is TGTGCCAGCAGCGTACACAGGGGTGCCGGGGAGCTGTTTTTT. Translated: CASSVHRGAGELFF.